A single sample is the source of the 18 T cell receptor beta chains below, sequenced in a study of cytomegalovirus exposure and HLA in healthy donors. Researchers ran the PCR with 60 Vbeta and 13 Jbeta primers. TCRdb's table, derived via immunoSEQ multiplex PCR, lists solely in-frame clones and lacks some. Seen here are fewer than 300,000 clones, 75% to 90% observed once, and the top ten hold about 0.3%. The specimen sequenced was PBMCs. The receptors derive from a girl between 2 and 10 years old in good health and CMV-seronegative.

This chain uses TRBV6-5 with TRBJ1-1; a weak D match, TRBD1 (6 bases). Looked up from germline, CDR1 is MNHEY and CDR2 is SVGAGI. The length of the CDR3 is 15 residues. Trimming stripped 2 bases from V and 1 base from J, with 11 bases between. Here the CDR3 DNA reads TGTGCCAGCAGTTACCTGGGGGCGGGGAACACTGAAGCTTTCTTT. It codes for CASSYLGAGNTEAFF.

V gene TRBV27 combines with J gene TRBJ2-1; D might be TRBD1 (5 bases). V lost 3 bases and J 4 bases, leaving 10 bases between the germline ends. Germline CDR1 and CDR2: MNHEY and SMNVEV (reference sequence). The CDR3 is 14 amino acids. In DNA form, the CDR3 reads TGTGCCAGCAGTTTGGCGACAGTGTACAATGAGCAGTTCTTC. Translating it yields CASSLATVYNEQFF.

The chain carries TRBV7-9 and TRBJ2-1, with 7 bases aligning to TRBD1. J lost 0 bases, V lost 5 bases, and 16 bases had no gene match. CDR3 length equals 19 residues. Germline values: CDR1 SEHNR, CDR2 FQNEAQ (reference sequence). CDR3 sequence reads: CASSTIGTVKFNSYNEQFF. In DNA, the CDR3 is TGTGCCAGCAGCACGATAGGGACAGTAAAATTTAACTCCTACAATGAGCAGTTCTTC.

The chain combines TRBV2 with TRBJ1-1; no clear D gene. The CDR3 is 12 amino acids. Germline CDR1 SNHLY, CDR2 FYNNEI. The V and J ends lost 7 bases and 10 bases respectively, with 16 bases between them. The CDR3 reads CASNGQSMGAFF. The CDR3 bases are TGTGCCAGCAATGGGCAGAGTATGGGAGCTTTCTTT.

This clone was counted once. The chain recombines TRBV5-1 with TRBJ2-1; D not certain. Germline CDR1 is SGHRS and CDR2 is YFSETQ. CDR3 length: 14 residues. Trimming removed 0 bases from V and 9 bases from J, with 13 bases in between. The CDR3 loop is CASSLGLFIAEQFF. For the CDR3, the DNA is TGCGCCAGCAGCTTGGGACTCTTTATCGCTGAGCAGTTCTTC. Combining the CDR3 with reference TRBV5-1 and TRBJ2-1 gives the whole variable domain KAGVTQTPRYLIKTRGQQVTLSCSPISGHRSVSWYQQTPGQGLQFLFEYFSETQRNKGNFPGRFSGRQFSNSRSEMNVSTLELGDSALYLCASSLGLFIAEQFFGPGTRLTVL.

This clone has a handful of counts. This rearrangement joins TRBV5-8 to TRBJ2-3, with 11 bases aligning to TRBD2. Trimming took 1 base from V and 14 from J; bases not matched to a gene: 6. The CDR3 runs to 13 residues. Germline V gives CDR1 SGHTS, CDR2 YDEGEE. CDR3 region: CASSLLSGGARYF. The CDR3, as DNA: TGTGCCAGCAGCTTGCTTAGCGGGGGGGCAAGGTATTTT. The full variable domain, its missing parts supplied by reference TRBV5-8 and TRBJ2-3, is EAGVTQSPTHLIKTRGQQATLRCSPISGHTSVYWYQQALGLGLQFLLWYDEGEERNRGNFPPRFSGRQFPNYSSELNVNALELEDSALYLCASSLLSGGARYFGPGTRLTVL.

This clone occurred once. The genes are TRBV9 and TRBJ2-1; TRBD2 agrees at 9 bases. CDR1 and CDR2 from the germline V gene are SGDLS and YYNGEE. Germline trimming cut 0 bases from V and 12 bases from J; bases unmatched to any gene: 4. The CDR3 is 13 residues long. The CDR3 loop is CASSVGRRGGQFF. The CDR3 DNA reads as TGTGCCAGCAGCGTAGGTAGGCGGGGGGGGCAGTTCTTC.

The CDR3 DNA reads TGTGCCAGCGGGACTAGCTCCTACAATGAGCAGTTCTTC. Protein sequence: CASGTSSYNEQFF. The chain links TRBV6-1 to TRBJ2-1, with 8 nucleotides matching TRBD2. Germline loops: CDR1 MNHNS, CDR2 SASEGT. Germline trimming cut 8 bases from V and 0 bases from J; bases unmatched to any gene: 0. CDR3 length equals 13 residues.

Here the CDR3 reads CASSHLGTSGTDTQYF. For the CDR3, the DNA is TGTGCCAGTAGCCACCTGGGGACTAGCGGCACAGATACGCAGTATTTT. The chain recombines TRBV19 with TRBJ2-3; TRBD2 aligns across 10 bases. This CDR3 is 16 amino acids long. Looked up from germline, CDR1 is LNHDA and CDR2 is SQIVND (reference sequence). V was pared by 6 bases and J by 1 base, with 7 bases of the junction left unmatched.

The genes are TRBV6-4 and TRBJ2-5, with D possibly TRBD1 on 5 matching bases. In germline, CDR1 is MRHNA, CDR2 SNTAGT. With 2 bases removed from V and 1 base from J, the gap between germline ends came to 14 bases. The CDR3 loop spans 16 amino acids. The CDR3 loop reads CASSDPPGHPQETQYF. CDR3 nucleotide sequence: TGTGCCAGCAGTGACCCCCCAGGACACCCCCAAGAGACCCAGTACTTC.

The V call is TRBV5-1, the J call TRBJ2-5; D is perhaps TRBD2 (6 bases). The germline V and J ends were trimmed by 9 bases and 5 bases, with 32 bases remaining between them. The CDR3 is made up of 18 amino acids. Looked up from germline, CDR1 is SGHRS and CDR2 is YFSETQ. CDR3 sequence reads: CATTATGRREGTRETQYF. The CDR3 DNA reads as TGCGCCACCACGGCGACCGGGAGACGGGAAGGTACCAGGGAGACCCAGTACTTC.

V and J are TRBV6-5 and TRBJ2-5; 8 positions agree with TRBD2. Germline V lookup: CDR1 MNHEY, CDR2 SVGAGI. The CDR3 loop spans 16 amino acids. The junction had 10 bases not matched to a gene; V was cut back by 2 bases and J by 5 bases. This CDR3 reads CASSYAGGPTGETQYF. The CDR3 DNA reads TGTGCCAGCAGTTACGCGGGAGGACCTACAGGGGAGACCCAGTACTTC.

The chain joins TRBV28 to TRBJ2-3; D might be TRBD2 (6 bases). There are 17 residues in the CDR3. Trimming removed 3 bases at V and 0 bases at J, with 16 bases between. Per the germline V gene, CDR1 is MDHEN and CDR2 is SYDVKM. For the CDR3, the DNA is TGTGCCAGCAGTTTCGGGGACTGGCGAGCTAGCACAGATACGCAGTATTTT. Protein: CASSFGDWRASTDTQYF.

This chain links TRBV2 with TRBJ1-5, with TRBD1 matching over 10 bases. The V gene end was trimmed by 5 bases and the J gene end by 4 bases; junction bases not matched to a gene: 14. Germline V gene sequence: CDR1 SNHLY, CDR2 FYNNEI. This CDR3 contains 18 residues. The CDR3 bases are TGTGCCAGCAGTACCGACCGGGACAGGGGATCAACAAATCAGCCCCAGCATTTT. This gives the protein CASSTDRDRGSTNQPQHF.

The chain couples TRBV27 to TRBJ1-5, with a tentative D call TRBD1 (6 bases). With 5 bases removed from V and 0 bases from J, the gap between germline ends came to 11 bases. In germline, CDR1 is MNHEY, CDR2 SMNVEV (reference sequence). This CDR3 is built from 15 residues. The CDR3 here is CASSHNRDSNQPQHF. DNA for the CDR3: TGTGCCAGCAGTCATAACAGGGATAGCAATCAGCCCCAGCATTTT.

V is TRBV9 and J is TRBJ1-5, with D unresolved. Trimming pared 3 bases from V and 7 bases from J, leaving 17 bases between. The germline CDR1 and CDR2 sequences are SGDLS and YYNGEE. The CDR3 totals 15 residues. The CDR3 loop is CASSAAADIGQPQHF. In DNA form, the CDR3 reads TGTGCCAGCAGCGCCGCGGCGGATATAGGCCAGCCCCAGCATTTT.

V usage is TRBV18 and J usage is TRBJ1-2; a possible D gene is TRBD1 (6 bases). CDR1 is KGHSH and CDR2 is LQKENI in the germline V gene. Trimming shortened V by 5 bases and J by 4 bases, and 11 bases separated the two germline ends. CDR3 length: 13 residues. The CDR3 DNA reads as TGTGCCAGCTCATCGACAGGAGCCTATGGCTACACCTTC. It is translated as CASSSTGAYGYTF.

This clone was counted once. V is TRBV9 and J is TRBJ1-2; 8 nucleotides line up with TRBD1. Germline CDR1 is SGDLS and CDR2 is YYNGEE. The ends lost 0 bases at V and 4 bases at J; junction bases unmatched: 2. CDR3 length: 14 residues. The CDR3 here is CASSVDRGVYGYTF. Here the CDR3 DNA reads TGTGCCAGCAGCGTAGACAGGGGGGTCTATGGCTACACCTTC.